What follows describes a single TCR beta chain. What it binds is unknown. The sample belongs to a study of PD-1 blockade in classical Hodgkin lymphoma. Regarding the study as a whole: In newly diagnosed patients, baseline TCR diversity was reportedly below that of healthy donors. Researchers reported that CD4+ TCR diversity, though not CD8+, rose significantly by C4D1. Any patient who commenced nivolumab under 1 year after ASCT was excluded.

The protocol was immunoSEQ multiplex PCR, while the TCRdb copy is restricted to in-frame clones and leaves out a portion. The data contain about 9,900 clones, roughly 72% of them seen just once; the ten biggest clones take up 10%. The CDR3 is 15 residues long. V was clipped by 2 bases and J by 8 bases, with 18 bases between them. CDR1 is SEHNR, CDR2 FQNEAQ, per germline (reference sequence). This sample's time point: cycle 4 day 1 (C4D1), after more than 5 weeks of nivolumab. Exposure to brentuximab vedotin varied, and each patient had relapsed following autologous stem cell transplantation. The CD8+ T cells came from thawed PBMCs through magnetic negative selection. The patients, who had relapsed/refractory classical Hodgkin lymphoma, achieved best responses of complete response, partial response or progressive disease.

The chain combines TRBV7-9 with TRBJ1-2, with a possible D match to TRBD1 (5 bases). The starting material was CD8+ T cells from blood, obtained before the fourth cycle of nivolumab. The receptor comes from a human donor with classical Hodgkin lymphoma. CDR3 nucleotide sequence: TGTGCCAGCAGCTTAAAGGGTAGGGGCGAGAGAGGCTACACCTTC. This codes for CASSLKGRGERGYTF.